These 10 T cell receptor beta chains were all obtained from the same sample, sequenced in a study of preoperative IRX-2 immunotherapy in early breast cancer. The repertoire was sequenced with immunoSEQ multiplex PCR; TCRdb's copy has only in-frame clones and lacks some. The profile shows roughly 93,000 clones, 75% to 90% of them singletons. Treatment specified: preoperative locoregional IRX-2 cytokine immunotherapy. The sequences come from tumor tissue, collected after IRX-2 immunotherapy. These receptors all stem from a human donor with breast cancer.

Ten or more counts support this clone. This rearrangement joins TRBV6-1 to TRBJ2-1; tentatively, D is TRBD1 or TRBD2 (7 bases each). Trimming took off 0 bases at V and 0 bases at J, with 18 bases between the two ends. The CDR3 is 19 amino acids. Germline loops: CDR1 MNHNS, CDR2 SASEGT. The CDR3, as DNA: TGTGCCAGCAGTGAAGCGCGGGGGACAGTCCTTGGCTCCTACAATGAGCAGTTCTTC. Protein product: CASSEARGTVLGSYNEQFF.

For the CDR3, the DNA is TGTGCCAGCAGCTTAGTTGGGACCTTGAGCACAGATACGCAGTATTTT. Protein product: CASSLVGTLSTDTQYF. The chain links TRBV11-3 to TRBJ2-3; D may match TRBD1 or TRBD2 (5 bases each). V lost 1 base and J 0 bases, leaving 11 bases between the germline ends. Germline V CDR1 and CDR2: SGHNT, YENEEA. The CDR3 is made up of 16 amino acids.

V and J are TRBV19 and TRBJ1-1; 7 bases match TRBD1. With 7 bases clipped from V and 4 bases from J, the junction kept 15 bases outside the gene matches. The germline gives CDR1 LNHDA, CDR2 SQIVND (reference sequence). This CDR3 has 16 residues. The CDR3 nucleotides are TGTGCCAGTACCGTTCAGGGGGTCGGCCAGAGCACTGAAGCTTTCTTT. Translation: CASTVQGVGQSTEAFF.

The V call is TRBV6-8, the J call TRBJ1-4; D gene ambiguous. Germline values: CDR1 MNHGY, CDR2 SAAAGT. V dropped 2 bases and J dropped 3 bases, with 7 bases sitting between them. The CDR3 is 14 residues long. The CDR3 bases are TGTGCCAGCAGTTACGAGGGCTCTAATGAAAAACTGTTTTTT. The encoded protein is CASSYEGSNEKLFF.

The V and J genes are TRBV6-8 and TRBJ2-1; 8 bases fit TRBD1. The V gene end was trimmed by 5 bases and the J gene end by 6 bases; junction bases not matched to a gene: 12. The CDR3 spans 16 residues. Germline-derived CDR1 and CDR2 are MNHGY and SAAAGT. The CDR3 nucleotides read TGTGCCAGCAGTCTCCCTCGCAGGGGGCCCGTCAATGAGCAGTTCTTC. Residues: CASSLPRRGPVNEQFF.

This chain uses TRBV10-3 with TRBJ1-1, with 9 bases aligning to TRBD1. Looked up from germline, CDR1 is ENHRY and CDR2 is SYGVKD. This CDR3 has 16 amino acids. With V trimmed by 0 bases and J by 1 base, 3 bases remained unmatched. The CDR3 loop is CAISESQGQGNTEAFF. The CDR3 region has the DNA TGTGCCATCAGTGAGTCGCAGGGACAGGGGAACACTGAAGCTTTCTTT.

This clone was seen just once. This chain uses TRBV5-1 with TRBJ1-2; 9 nucleotides line up with TRBD1. After removal of 6 bases from V and 4 bases from J, the junction contained 10 bases not matched to a gene. CDR1 and CDR2 (germline): SGHRS, YFSETQ. This CDR3 region has 15 residues. The CDR3 sequence: CASTLGQGRVYGYTF. CDR3 DNA: TGCGCCAGCACCCTAGGACAGGGGCGAGTCTATGGCTACACCTTC.

DNA for the CDR3: TGCGCCAGCAGCTATTCCGGGACAGGGGGCGCGGGCTACACCTTC. Amino acids: CASSYSGTGGAGYTF. The J gene is TRBJ1-2, the V gene TRBV5-1; 12 nucleotides align to TRBD1. Trimming cost V 3 bases and J 8 bases; bases outside gene matches: 8. The CDR3 covers 15 residues. The germline CDR1 and CDR2 sequences are SGHRS and YFSETQ.

This clone was seen just once. The chain has TRBV6-8 and TRBJ1-2; D remains ambiguous. The CDR3 is made up of 14 amino acids. V lost 4 bases and J lost 2, with 11 bases in between. The germline CDR1 and CDR2 sequences are MNHGY and SAAAGT. The CDR3 nucleotides read TGTGCCAGCAGTTCCATGACGGGAAACTATGGCTACACCTTC. It translates to CASSSMTGNYGYTF.

The rearrangement joins TRBV30 to TRBJ1-6; possibly TRBD1 for D (6 bases). With 1 base removed from V and 3 bases from J, the gap between germline ends came to 7 bases. The CDR3 totals 14 residues. The germline V gene encodes CDR1 GTSNPN and CDR2 SVGIG (reference sequence). CDR3 nucleotide sequence: TGTGCCTGGAGTGCCAGGGGCTATAATTCACCCCTCCACTTT. Its protein product is CAWSARGYNSPLHF.